The present TCR beta chain was sequenced within a study of tumor-infiltrating lymphocytes in primary liver carcinoma. Researchers generated TCR beta cDNA from approximately 500 ng of total RNA, relying on a constant-region primer. Modified slightly, ARM-PCR produced TCR beta libraries over three nested multiplex PCR rounds. Investigators reported that the first two PCR rounds, at roughly 11 cycles each, used TRBV1-TRBV30 forward primers with a C-beta reverse primer. TCRdb processed the multiplex PCR reads anew with MiXCR; each CDR3 protein has one entry. Altogether 180,000 or so distinct CDR3 sequences are present, over 45% being singletons, with the ten largest covering approximately 70%. The ends lost 5 bases at V and 8 bases at J; junction bases unmatched: 11. This CDR3 region has 15 residues. Germline CDR1 SGHAT, CDR2 FQNNGV. Alongside blood RNA obtained from unsorted whole blood, germline DNA was also extracted. Roughly 4 milliliters of peripheral blood were drawn preoperatively.

The sequenced sample consisted of peripheral blood. The chain carries TRBV11-2 and TRBJ1-5; 8 bases match TRBD1. The TCR was taken from a man aged 40-49 years with primary liver carcinoma and hepatitis B virus infection. CDR3 protein: CASSPGTGANKPQHF. The CDR3 coding sequence is TGTGCCAGCAGCCCTGGGACAGGCGCTAATAAGCCCCAGCATTTT.